This TCR beta chain came from a study of blood T cell repertoires in COVID-19. The CDR3 is 12 residues long. Germline V gene lookup returns CDR1 MNHEY and CDR2 SVGAGI. Trimming cost V 5 bases and J 4 bases, with 8 bases left between them. The assay was immunoSEQ multiplex PCR, and TCRdb's table has in-frame clones only and misses some. The table includes about 160,000 clones, roughly 90% detected once. Sequenced: peripheral blood. This sequence was found in a man between 60 and 75 years old with acute or convalescent COVID-19. The chain uses TRBV6-5 and TRBJ1-2; D gene ambiguous. CDR3 sequence reads: CASSPGVYGYTF. The CDR3 region has the DNA TGTGCCAGCAGTCCCGGAGTCTATGGCTACACCTTC.